This TCR beta chain was identified during a study of CD8+ T cells in alopecia areata. Study background: Patients received oral tofacitinib, 5 to 10 mg twice daily, for moderate-to-severe alopecia areata.

Reverse transcription of extracted RNA yielded cDNA, which provided the sequencing template. TCRdb's copy holds only in-frame clones and misses some; the assay was immunoSEQ multiplex PCR. The sample records around 140,000 clones, 40% to 55% being singletons. Turning to this clone: Its cognate antigen is unknown.

General study results and limits: Elevated clonality characterized lesional scalp relative to normal scalp, particularly in alopecia totalis/universalis. Relative to mice, TCR sharing across patients was less clear, a difference possibly HLA-related.

In germline, CDR1 is SGHAT, CDR2 FQNNGV. Trimming took off 4 bases at V and 4 bases at J, with 23 bases between the two ends. This CDR3 is built from 17 residues. Researchers gathered lesional scalp punch biopsies and peripheral blood from patients with alopecia areata. The V and J genes are TRBV11-2 and TRBJ2-7, with TRBD2 as a possible D gene (5 bases). Sequenced here: CD4+ T cells sorted from blood, sampled at week 0. This TCR derives from a human donor with alopecia areata. The CDR3 DNA is TGTGCCAGCAGCTCCCCCGGTCGAGGGCGAGGGTTTTACGAGCAGTACTTC. Translating gives CASSSPGRGRGFYEQYF. Combining the CDR3 with reference TRBV11-2 and TRBJ2-7 gives the whole variable domain EAGVAQSPRYKIIEKRQSVAFWCNPISGHATLYWYQQILGQGPKLLIQFQNNGVVDDSQLPKDRFSAERLKGVDSTLKIQPAKLEDSAVYLCASSSPGRGRGFYEQYFGPGTRLTVT.